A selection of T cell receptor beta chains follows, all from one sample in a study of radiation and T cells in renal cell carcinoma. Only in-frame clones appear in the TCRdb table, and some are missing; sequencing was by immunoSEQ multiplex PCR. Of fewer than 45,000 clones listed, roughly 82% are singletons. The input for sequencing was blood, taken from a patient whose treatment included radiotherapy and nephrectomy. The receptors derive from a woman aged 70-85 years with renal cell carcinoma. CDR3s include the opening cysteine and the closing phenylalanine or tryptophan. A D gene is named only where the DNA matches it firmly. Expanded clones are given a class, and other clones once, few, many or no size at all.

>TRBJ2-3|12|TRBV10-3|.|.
TGTGCCATCAGTGAGGCCACAGATACGCAGTATTTT
CAISEATDTQYF
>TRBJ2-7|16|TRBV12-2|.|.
TGTGCAAGTCGCTTTGCCGGGACAGGGGGGGCCTACGAGCAGTACTTC
CASRFAGTGGAYEQYF
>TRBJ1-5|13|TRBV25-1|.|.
TGTGCCAGCAGTGATTATAGCAATCAGCCCCAGCATTTT
CASSDYSNQPQHF
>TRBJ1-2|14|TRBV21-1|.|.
TGTGCCAACCTCCAAGGAGGGCACGACTATGGCTACACCTTC
CANLQGGHDYGYTF
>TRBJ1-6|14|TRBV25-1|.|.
TGTGCCAGCAGTCGGGACGGCTATAATTCACCCCTCCACTTT
CASSRDGYNSPLHF
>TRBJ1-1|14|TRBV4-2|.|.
TGTGCCAGCAGCCAAGAATCGGGGGACACTGAAGCTTTCTTT
CASSQESGDTEAFF
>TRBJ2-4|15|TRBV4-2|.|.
TGTGCCAGCAGCCAAGATGGCGTGGCCAAAAACATTCAGTACTTC
CASSQDGVAKNIQYF
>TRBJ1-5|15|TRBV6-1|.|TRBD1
TGTGCCAGCAGTGACCCCACAGGGGGCCCTCAGCCCCAGCATTTT
CASSDPTGGPQPQHF
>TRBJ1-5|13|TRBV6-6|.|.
TGTGCCAGCAGTCCCCGGGAGGACCAGCCCCAGCATTTT
CASSPREDQPQHF
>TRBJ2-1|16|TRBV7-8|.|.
TGTGCCAGCACCTTAGCTTTGGGGCAGGGGTTCAATGAGCAGTTCTTC
CASTLALGQGFNEQFF
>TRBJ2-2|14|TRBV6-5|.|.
TGTGCCAGCAGTTCCGGGGCAAACACCGGGGAGCTGTTTTTT
CASSSGANTGELFF
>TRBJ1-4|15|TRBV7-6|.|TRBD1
TGTGCCAGCAGCCCAAGGACAGGGGCTGATGAAAAACTGTTTTTT
CASSPRTGADEKLFF
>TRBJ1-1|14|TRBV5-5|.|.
TGTGCCAGCAGCTTGGCCCCAGGGAGGACTGAAGCTTTCTTT
CASSLAPGRTEAFF
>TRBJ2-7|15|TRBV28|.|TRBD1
TGTGCCAGCAGTTCTTCCGGGACAGGGGTCCACGAGCAGTACTTC
CASSSSGTGVHEQYF
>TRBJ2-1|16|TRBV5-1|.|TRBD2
TGCGCCAGCAGCCTTTCCCTAGCGGGAGGGCCCAATGAGCAGTTCTTC
CASSLSLAGGPNEQFF
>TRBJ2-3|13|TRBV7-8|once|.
TGTGCCAGCAGCTTTAGACTCACAGATACGCAGTATTTT
CASSFRLTDTQYF
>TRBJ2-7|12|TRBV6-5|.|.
TGTGCCAGCAGCCCGACTAGTTACGAGCAGTACTTC
CASSPTSYEQYF
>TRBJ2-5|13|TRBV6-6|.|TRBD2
TGTGCCAGCAACATGCTAGCGGCGGAGACCCAGTACTTC
CASNMLAAETQYF
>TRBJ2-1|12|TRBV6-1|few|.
TGTGCCAGCAGTGAAACCTGGAATGAGCAGTTCTTC
CASSETWNEQFF
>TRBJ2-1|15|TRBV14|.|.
TGTGCCAGCAGCCCTCTAGGTTTGCCCTACAATGAGCAGTTCTTC
CASSPLGLPYNEQFF
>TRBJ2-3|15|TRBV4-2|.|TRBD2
TGTGCCAGCAGCCAAAAGCGGGGGGGAACAGATACGCAGTATTTT
CASSQKRGGTDTQYF
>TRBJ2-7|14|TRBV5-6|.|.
TGTGCCAGCCGATCCCGCCAGGCTGACTACGAGCAGTACTTC
CASRSRQADYEQYF
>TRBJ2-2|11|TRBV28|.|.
TGTGCCAGCAGTTTTACCGGGGAGCTGTTTTTT
CASSFTGELFF
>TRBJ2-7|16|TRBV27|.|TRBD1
TGTGCCAGCAGTTCCCTCGGGACAGGGTATATCGACGAGCAGTACTTC
CASSSLGTGYIDEQYF
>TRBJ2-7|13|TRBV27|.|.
TGTGCCAGCAGTTTAGGACGGGCCTACGAGCAGTACTTC
CASSLGRAYEQYF
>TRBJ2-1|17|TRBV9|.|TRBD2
TGTGCCAGCAGCGTAGGAGCGGGGACTAGCGGACGCAATGAGCAGTTCTTC
CASSVGAGTSGRNEQFF
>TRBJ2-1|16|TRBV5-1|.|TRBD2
TGCGCCAGCAGCTTGGCCCGGACTAGCGGGATCAATGAGCAGTTCTTC
CASSLARTSGINEQFF
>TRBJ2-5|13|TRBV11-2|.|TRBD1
TGTGCCAGCACCAGGGGGTTTCAAGAGACCCAGTACTTC
CASTRGFQETQYF
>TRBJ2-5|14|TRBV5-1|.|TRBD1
TGCGCCAGCAGGGACAGGGGACTGGGTCAGACCCAGTACTTC
CASRDRGLGQTQYF